This T cell receptor (beta chain) was profiled in a study of T cell responses to AZD1222 COVID-19 vaccine. Study details: Second doses at about 4 or about 12 weeks were pooled. General study findings and limits: Samples come after the peak T cell response, not at day 14. Reportedly, nearly half of unique spike TCRs recognized epitopes outside B.1.351/B.1.1.7 mutations. Increased Spike-specific TCR breadth and depth were observed after two AZD1222 doses.

Data came from immunoSEQ multiplex PCR; TCRdb stores just in-frame clones and leaves some out. This sample has under 150,000 clones, with about 93% found just once. V shed 0 bases and J shed 10 bases, with 13 bases lying between them. The CDR3 is made up of 13 amino acids. The germline V gene encodes CDR1 SGHKS and CDR2 YYEKEE (reference sequence). As for this clone: Antigen specificity is unknown.

This sample comprised peripheral blood, obtained on day 0 of AZD1222 vaccination. The V and J genes are TRBV5-5 and TRBJ1-1; a possible D gene is TRBD1 (5 bases). This clonotype originated in an adult in good health. This CDR3 is CASSLVTARGAFF. The CDR3 nucleotides read TGTGCCAGCAGCTTGGTAACAGCGAGGGGAGCTTTCTTT. Supplemented by reference TRBV5-5 and TRBJ1-1, the full variable domain reads DAGVTQSPTHLIKTRGQQVTLRCSPISGHKSVSWYQQVLGQGPQFIFQYYEKEERGRGNFPDRFSARQFPNYSSELNVNALLLGDSALYLCASSLVTARGAFFGQGTRLTVV.